This record concerns one T cell receptor beta chain sequence. The data originate from a study of blood T cell repertoires in COVID-19. In the authors' methods: Estimation of nucleated cell counts relied on the amplification of reference gene primers. Sequencing was performed with immunoSEQ multiplex PCR; in TCRdb, only in-frame clones are kept and a portion is missing. Clone size and V and J calls were adopted from that table, with D and trimming inferred from the DNA. The repertoire consists of a few hundred thousand clones, with 85% to 90% occurring once and the leading ten covering 6.2%. The sequence was collected from a man between 60 and 70 years old with acute or convalescent COVID-19. The specimen was peripheral blood.

CDR3 nucleotides: TGCGCCAGCAGCTTGGAGGGCAGGGACTACAATGAGCAGTTCTTC. It specifies CASSLEGRDYNEQFF. The chain joins TRBV5-1 to TRBJ2-1; tentatively, D is TRBD1 (5 bases). The germline V gene encodes CDR1 SGHRS and CDR2 YFSETQ. The CDR3 has 15 residues. V was pared by 0 bases and J by 3 bases, with 10 bases between.